The source of this T cell receptor (beta chain) is a study of Graves' ophthalmopathy and Graves' hyperthyroidism. Study-wide context: Peripheral blood (taken before any treatment) was collected at initial diagnosis. The study's findings and limits: Detection in blood was also observed for most expanded thyroid clonotypes above 0.001 frequency. In predicting ophthalmopathy progression, the model reached 70% to 71% sensitivity and 72% to 80% specificity.

What supplied the PBMCs was 10 ml of fresh peripheral blood. The authors amplified TCR beta CDR3 regions from RNA transcripts. First-round RT-PCR employed HTBI primers, with a second-round multiplex PCR after it. MiXCR, applied by TCRdb to the multiplex PCR reads, yields one record per CDR3 protein. Among 260,000 or so distinct CDR3 sequences listed, around 50% were seen once. This clonotype was detected ten times or more. Its antigen is still unknown. What was sequenced was peripheral blood. This receptor was obtained from an adult man with Graves' ophthalmopathy.

The CDR3, as DNA: TGCAGCGTTGTGTGGACAGGTTTCGGCAATCAGCCCCAGCATTTT. It is translated as CSVVWTGFGNQPQHF. V is TRBV29-1 and J is TRBJ1-5; TRBD1 matches at 7 bases. The CDR3 totals 15 residues. Looked up from germline, CDR1 is SQVTM and CDR2 is ANQGSEA. The V and J ends lost 4 bases and 2 bases, in that order; junction bases with no gene match: 8. Complete variable domain (other parts from reference TRBV29-1 and TRBJ1-5): SAVISQKPSRDICQRGTSLTIQCQVDSQVTMMFWYRQQPGQSLTLIATANQGSEATYESGFVIDKFPISRPNLTFSTLTVSNMSPEDSSIYLCSVVWTGFGNQPQHFGDGTRLSIL.